The T cell receptor (beta chain) described here comes from a study of T cell repertoires in cytomegalovirus infection. At the level of the study: Through public TCR beta signatures, both CMV infection and matching HLA type were indicated. Study-level findings and limits: In two of eight donors, the top clonotype was HLA-C-restricted CMV-specific.

The CDR3 runs to 14 residues. Trimming shortened V by 1 base and J by 2 bases, and 7 bases separated the two germline ends. This clonotype has more than one count but fewer than ten. Its cognate antigen is unknown. TCRdb processed the reads anew with MiXCR; each CDR3 protein has one entry. Among 71,000 or so distinct CDR3 sequences listed, around 20% were seen once. This material consisted of CD8+ T cells from cultured PBMCs, taken from culture after CMV antigen stimulation. This chain uses TRBV12-3 or TRBV12-4 with TRBJ2-3; D may match TRBD1 or TRBD2 (5 bases each). The clonotype was recovered from a human donor in good health (CMV status not recorded). Some clones in this sample may be carry-over from other donors' samples. CDR3 loop: CASSLVGDTDTQYF. The CDR3, as DNA: TGTGCCAGCAGTTTAGTGGGGGACACAGATACGCAGTATTTT.